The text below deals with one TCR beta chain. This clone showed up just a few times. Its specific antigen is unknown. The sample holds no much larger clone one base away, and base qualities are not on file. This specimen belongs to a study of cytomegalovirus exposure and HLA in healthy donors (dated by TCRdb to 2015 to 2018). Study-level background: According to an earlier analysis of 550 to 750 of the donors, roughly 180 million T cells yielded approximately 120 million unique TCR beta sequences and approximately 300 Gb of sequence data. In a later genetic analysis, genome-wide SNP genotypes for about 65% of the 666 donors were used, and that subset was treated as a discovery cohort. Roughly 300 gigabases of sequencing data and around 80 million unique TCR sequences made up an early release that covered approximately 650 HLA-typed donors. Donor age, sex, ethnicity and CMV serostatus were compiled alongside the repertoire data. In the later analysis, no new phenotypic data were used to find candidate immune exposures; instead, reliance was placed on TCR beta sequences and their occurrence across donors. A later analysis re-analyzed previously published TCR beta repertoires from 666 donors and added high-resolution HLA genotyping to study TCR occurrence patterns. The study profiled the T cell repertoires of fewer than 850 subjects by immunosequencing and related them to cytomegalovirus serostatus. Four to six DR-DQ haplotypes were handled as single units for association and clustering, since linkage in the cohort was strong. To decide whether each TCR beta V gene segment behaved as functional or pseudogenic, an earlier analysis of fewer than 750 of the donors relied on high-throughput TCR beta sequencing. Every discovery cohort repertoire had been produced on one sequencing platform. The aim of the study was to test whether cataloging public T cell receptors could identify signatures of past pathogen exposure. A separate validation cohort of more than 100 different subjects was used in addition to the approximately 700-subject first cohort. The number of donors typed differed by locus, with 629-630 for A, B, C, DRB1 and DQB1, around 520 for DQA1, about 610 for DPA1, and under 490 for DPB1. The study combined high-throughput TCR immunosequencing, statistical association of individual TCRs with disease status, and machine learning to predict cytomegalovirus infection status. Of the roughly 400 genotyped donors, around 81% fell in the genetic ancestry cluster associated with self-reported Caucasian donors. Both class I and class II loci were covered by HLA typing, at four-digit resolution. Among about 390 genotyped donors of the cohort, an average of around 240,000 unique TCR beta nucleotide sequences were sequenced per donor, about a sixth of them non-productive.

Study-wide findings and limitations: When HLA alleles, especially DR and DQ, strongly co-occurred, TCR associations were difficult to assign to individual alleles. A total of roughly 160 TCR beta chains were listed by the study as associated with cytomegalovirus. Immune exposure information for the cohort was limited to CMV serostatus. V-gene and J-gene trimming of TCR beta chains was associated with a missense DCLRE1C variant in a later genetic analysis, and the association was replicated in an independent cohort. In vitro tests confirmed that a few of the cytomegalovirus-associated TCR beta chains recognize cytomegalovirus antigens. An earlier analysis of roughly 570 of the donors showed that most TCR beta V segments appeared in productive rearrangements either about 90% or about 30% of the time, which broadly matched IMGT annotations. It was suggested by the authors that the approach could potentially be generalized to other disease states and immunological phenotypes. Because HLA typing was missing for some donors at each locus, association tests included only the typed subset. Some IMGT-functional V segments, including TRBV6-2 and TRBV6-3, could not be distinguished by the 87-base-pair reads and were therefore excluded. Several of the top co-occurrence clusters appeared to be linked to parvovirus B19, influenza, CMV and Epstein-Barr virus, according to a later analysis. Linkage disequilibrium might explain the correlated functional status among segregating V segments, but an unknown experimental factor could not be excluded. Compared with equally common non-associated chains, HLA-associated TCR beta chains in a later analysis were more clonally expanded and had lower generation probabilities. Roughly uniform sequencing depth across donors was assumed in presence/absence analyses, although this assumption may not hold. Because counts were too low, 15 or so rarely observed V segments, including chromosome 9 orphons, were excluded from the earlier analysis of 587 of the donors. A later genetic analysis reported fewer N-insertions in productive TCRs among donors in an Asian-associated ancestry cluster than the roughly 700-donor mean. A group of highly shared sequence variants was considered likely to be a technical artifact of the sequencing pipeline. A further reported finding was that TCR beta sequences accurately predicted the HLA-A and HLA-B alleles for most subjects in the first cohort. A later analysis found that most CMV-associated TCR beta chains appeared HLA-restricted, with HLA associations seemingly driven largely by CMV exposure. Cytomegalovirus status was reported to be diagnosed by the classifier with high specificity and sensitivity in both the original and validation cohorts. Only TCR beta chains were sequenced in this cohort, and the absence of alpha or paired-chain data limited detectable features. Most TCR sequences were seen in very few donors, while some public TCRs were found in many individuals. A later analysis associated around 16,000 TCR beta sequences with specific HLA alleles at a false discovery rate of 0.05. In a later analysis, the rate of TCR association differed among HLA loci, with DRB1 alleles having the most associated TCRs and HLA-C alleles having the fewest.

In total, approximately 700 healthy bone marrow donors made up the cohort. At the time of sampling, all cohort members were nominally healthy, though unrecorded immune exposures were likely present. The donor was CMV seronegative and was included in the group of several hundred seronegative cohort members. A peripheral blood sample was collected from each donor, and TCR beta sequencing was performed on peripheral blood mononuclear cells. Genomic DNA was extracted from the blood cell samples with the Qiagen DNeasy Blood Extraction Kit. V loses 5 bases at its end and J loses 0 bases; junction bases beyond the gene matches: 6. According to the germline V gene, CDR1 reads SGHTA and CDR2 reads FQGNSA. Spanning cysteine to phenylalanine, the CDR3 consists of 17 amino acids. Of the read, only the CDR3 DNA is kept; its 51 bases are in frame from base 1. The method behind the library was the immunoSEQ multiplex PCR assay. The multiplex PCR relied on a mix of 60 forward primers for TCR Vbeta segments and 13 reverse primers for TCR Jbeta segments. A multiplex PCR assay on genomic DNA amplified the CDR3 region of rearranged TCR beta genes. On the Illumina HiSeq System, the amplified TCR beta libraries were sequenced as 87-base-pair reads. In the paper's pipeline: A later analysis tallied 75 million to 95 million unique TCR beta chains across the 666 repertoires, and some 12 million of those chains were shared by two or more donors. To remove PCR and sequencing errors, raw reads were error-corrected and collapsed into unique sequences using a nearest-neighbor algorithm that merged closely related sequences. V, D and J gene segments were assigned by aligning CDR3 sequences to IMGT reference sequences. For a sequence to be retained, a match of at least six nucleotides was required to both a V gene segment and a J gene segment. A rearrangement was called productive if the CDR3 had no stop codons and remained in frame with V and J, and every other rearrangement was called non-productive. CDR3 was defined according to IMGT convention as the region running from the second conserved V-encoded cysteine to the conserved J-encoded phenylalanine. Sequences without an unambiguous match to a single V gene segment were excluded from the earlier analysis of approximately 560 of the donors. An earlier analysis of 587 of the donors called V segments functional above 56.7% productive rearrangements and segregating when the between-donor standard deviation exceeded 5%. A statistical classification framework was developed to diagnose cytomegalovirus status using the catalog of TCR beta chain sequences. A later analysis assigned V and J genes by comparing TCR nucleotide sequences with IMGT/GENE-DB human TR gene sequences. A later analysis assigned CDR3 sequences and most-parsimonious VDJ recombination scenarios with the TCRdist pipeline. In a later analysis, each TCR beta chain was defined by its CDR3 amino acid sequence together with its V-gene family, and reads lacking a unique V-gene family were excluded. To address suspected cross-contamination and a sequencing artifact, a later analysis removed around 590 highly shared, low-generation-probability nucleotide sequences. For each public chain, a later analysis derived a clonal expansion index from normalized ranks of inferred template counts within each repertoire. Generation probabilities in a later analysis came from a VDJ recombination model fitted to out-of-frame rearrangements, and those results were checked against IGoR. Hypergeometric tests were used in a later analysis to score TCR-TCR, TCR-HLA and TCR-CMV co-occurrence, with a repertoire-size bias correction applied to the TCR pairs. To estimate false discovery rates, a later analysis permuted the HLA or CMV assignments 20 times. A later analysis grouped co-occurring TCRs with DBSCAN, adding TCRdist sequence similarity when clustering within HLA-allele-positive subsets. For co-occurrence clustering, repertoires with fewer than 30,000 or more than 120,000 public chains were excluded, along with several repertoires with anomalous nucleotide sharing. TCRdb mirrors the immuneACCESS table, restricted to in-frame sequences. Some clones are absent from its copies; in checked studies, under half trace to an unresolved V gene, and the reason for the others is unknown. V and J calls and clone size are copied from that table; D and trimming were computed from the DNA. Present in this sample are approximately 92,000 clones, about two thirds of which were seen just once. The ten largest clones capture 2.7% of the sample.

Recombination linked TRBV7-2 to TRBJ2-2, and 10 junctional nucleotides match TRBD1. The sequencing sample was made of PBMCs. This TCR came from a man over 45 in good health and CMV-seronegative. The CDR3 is CASSRGGQGSNTGELFF. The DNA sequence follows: TGTGCCAGCAGCCGTGGGGGACAGGGGTCGAACACCGGGGAGCTGTTTTTT.